The sequence of this T cell receptor (beta chain) was determined in a study of cytomegalovirus exposure and HLA in healthy donors. Whole-study results and caveats: Available immune exposure information was restricted to CMV serostatus only.

PCR involved 60 Vbeta and 13 Jbeta primers. Clones were read by immunoSEQ multiplex PCR, and TCRdb kept only the in-frame ones, dropping some. The repertoire holds 65,000 to 95,000 clones, around 80% seen once, with roughly 2.5% in the top ten. With regard to this clone: The target antigen is unknown.

The sequence was collected from a man under 40 in good health and CMV-seronegative. Sequenced material: PBMCs.

In DNA, the CDR3 is TGTGCCAGCAGCTTATATCCCGCGGCGGGACCCACAGATACGCAGTATTTT. Its protein is CASSLYPAAGPTDTQYF. The chain uses TRBV7-6 and TRBJ2-3, with TRBD2 as a possible D gene (6 bases). Germline V CDR1 and CDR2: SGHVS, FNYEAQ. Trimming took 2 bases from V and 2 from J, leaving 17 bases between them. The CDR3 is 17 amino acids.